This is a list of T cell receptor beta chains from one sample in a study of type 1 and type 2 diabetes patients. TCRdb itself ran the multiplex PCR reads through MiXCR, one entry per CDR3 protein. The sample includes 250,000 to 300,000 distinct CDR3 sequences, approximately 45% of them seen just once. Sequencing was performed on peripheral blood mononuclear cells (PBMCs). These receptors were obtained from a man between 18 and 29 years old with type 2 diabetes. Each CDR3 is given with its conserved first and last residue. A D gene is named only where the DNA matches it firmly. Clone size appears in some rows only: once, few, many, or a class for an expanded clone.

J gene | D gene | clone size | V gene | CDR3 DNA | CDR3 protein
TRBJ1-1 | . | . | TRBV6-1 | TGTGCCAGCAGTGAACAAAGTGAAGCTTTCTTT | CASSEQSEAFF
TRBJ1-5 | . | . | TRBV19 | TGTGCCAGTGTTCAGGGTTATCAGCCCCAGCATTTT | CASVQGYQPQHF
TRBJ2-7 | TRBD2 | . | TRBV19 | TGTGCCAGCAGGGCGGGGGGCGCAGGGTTCGAGCAGTACTTC | CASRAGGAGFEQYF
TRBJ1-1 | TRBD1 | . | TRBV28 | TGTGCCAGCAGTTCTTACAGGGGACCGAACACTGAAGCTTTCTTT | CASSSYRGPNTEAFF
TRBJ2-7 | . | . | TRBV5-1 | TGCGCCAGCAGCCCCAGTTCCGGCGAGCAGTACTTC | CASSPSSGEQYF
TRBJ2-7 | . | few | TRBV19 | TGTGCCAGTAGCGATCGCACGGGACATCAGTACTTC | CASSDRTGHQYF
TRBJ2-7 | TRBD2 | . | TRBV10-3 | TGTGCCATCAGACTAGCGGGAGCCCGCGAGCAGTACTTC | CAIRLAGAREQYF
TRBJ1-2 | . | . | TRBV28 | TGTGCCAGCAGTTTATGGGGGGATGGCTACACCTTC | CASSLWGDGYTF
TRBJ2-7 | TRBD1 | few | TRBV15 | TGTGCCACCAGCAGAGATATCCCTACCCGACAGGGGGACTACGAGCAGTACTTC | CATSRDIPTRQGDYEQYF
TRBJ2-1 | TRBD1 | . | TRBV14 | TGTGCCAGCAGCCAAGATCCGGGGACAGGGAGCCATGAGCAGTTCTTC | CASSQDPGTGSHEQFF
TRBJ2-7 | . | . | TRBV7-2 | TGTGCCAGCGCTGTACTCGGAGGGCCTGGTTACTTC | CASAVLGGPGYF
TRBJ2-7 | . | . | TRBV6-1 | TGTGCCAGCAGTCCTGGACATACCTACGAGCAGTACTTC | CASSPGHTYEQYF
TRBJ2-5 | . | few | TRBV7-2 | TGTGCCAGCAGCTGGGGGACAAACAAGGAGGAGACCCAGTACTTC | CASSWGTNKEETQYF
TRBJ1-2 | . | . | TRBV19 | TGTGCCAGTAGTGTCTCCCAGTCCTATGGCTACACCTTC | CASSVSQSYGYTF
TRBJ2-1 | . | . | TRBV7-4 | TGTGCCAGCAGCTCCCCCATACGGGACTCATACAATGAGCAGTTCTTC | CASSSPIRDSYNEQFF
TRBJ1-1 | . | once | TRBV28 | TGTGCCAGCAGTTTATTGGGGGCGGTAGACACTGAAGCTTTCTTT | CASSLLGAVDTEAFF
TRBJ2-2 | TRBD2 | few | TRBV29-1 | TGCAGCGTTGCTCCGGGAGGTACCGGGGAGCTGTTTTTT | CSVAPGGTGELFF
TRBJ1-2 | . | . | TRBV7-3 | TGTGCCAGCAGCTCGGCAGGGAACGACTATGGCTACACCTTC | CASSSAGNDYGYTF
TRBJ1-5 | . | . | TRBV6-2/TRBV6-3 | TGTGCCAGCAGTTTTTACAGAGACAATCAGCCCCAGCATTTT | CASSFYRDNQPQHF
TRBJ1-2 | TRBD1 | . | TRBV20-1 | TGCAGTGCTAGTGGGACAGGGATCTATGGCTACACCTTC | CSASGTGIYGYTF
TRBJ1-2 | . | . | TRBV19 | TGTGCCAGTAGTCCCGGGACACATTACTATAGCTACACCTTC | CASSPGTHYYSYTF
TRBJ2-5 | . | few | TRBV12-3/TRBV12-4 | TGTGCCAGCAGTCCCGTGGGGATGGGCGAGACCCAGTACTTC | CASSPVGMGETQYF
TRBJ2-1 | TRBD2 | . | TRBV7-2 | TGTGCCAGCAGCCATACTAGCGGGAGCCGTGAAGAGCAGTTCTTC | CASSHTSGSREEQFF
TRBJ1-6 | . | . | TRBV25-1 | TGTGCCAGCAGTGAACCAGGGGATTCACCCCTCCACTTT | CASSEPGDSPLHF
TRBJ1-3 | TRBD1 | . | TRBV14 | TGTGCCAGCAGTTCAAGTCCAGGGGGGTTTGGAAACACCATATATTTT | CASSSSPGGFGNTIYF
TRBJ2-5 | TRBD1 | many | TRBV25-1 | TGTGCCAGCAGTGTGCGACAGGGACCGTTCCAAGAGACCCAGTACTTC | CASSVRQGPFQETQYF
TRBJ1-2 | TRBD1 | . | TRBV25-1 | TGTGCCAGCAGTTTTGCTGGACAGGGGGCGACTAACTATGGCTACACCTTC | CASSFAGQGATNYGYTF
TRBJ2-7 | . | . | TRBV6-2/TRBV6-3 | TGTGCCAGCAGTTACTGGGGGGCTTACGAGCAGTACTTC | CASSYWGAYEQYF
TRBJ2-7 | . | . | TRBV5-1 | TGTGCCAGCGGCAACTCCTACGAGCAGTACTTC | CASGNSYEQYF
TRBJ1-1 | . | few | TRBV19 | TGTGCCAGCCAACTTTGGGGGACGGGCACTGAAGCTTTCTTT | CASQLWGTGTEAFF
TRBJ1-5 | . | few | TRBV2 | TGTGCCAGCAGTCTGGGGATCCAGCCCCAGCATTTT | CASSLGIQPQHF
TRBJ1-1 | TRBD1 | few | TRBV2 | TGTGCCTTTAACTACAGGGGATCAAACACTGAAGCTTTCTTT | CAFNYRGSNTEAFF
TRBJ2-5 | . | few | TRBV29-1 | TGCAGCGTTGACAGTCAGTGGGAAGAGACCCAGTACTTC | CSVDSQWEETQYF
TRBJ1-2 | . | once | TRBV11-2 | TGTGCCAGCAGCTTTTGGGGCCAGGGAGATGGCTACACCTTC | CASSFWGQGDGYTF